The 6 T cell receptor beta chains reported below all come from one sample, sequenced in a study of long-term antiretroviral therapy in people with HIV. Runs used v3.0 of the immunoSEQ assay and were done at survey level. Assay used: immunoSEQ multiplex PCR; TCRdb lists only in-frame clones, some missing. This sample yields just over 35,000 clones, of which over 70% are seen a single time; roughly 6.1% belongs to the top ten. The sample in question was unsorted PBMCs, obtained 0.6 years after starting antiretroviral therapy. The receptors derive from a man between 18 and 35 years old with HIV.

The genes are TRBV15 and TRBJ1-4; 9 bases align to TRBD1. In germline, CDR1 is LNHNV, CDR2 YYDKDF (reference sequence). V shed 5 bases, J shed 4 bases, and the junction held 2 bases outside the gene matches. The CDR3 is made up of 14 amino acids. Here the CDR3 DNA reads TGTGCCACCAGCCCGGGACAGGGTAATGAAAAACTGTTTTTT. This translates into CATSPGQGNEKLFF.

A single count supports this clone. The chain combines TRBV30 with TRBJ1-5, with a tentative D call TRBD1 (5 bases). Trimming removed 2 bases from V and 7 bases from J, with 21 bases in between. CDR1 and CDR2 from the germline V gene are GTSNPN and SVGIG (reference sequence). The CDR3 runs 16 residues. CDR3 region: CAWSLAGTSYGQPQHF. The DNA of the CDR3 is TGTGCCTGGAGTTTGGCCGGGACCTCCTACGGGCAGCCCCAGCATTTT.

V is TRBV7-9 and J is TRBJ1-1; D possibly corresponds to TRBD1 (5 bases). The CDR3 is 12 amino acids. Germline loops: CDR1 SEHNR, CDR2 FQNEAQ (reference sequence). Trimming cost V 5 bases and J 4 bases, with 8 bases left between them. CDR3 sequence: CASSLGRTEAFF. The CDR3 nucleotides read TGTGCCAGCAGCCTGGGGCGCACTGAAGCTTTCTTT.

This clone turned up a few times. The chain employs TRBV5-6 and TRBJ1-1; D is possibly TRBD1 (6 bases). The CDR3 is 14 residues long. The germline gives CDR1 SGHDT, CDR2 YYEEEE. Trimming pared 4 bases from V and 7 bases from J, leaving 17 bases between. The CDR3 reads CASSVTTGELEAFF. The CDR3 nucleotides are TGTGCCAGCAGCGTTACGACAGGTGAGCTTGAAGCTTTCTTT.

The V and J genes are TRBV18 and TRBJ2-5, with D unclear. The CDR3 is made up of 13 amino acids. Germline values: CDR1 KGHSH, CDR2 LQKENI. The V end lost 4 bases, the J end lost 0 bases, and 6 bases lay between the germline ends. The DNA for the CDR3 is TGTGCCAGCTCACAGCTTGACCAAGAGACCCAGTACTTC. Its protein is CASSQLDQETQYF.

The chain is built from TRBV28 and TRBJ2-7, with 8 bases aligning to TRBD1. CDR1 is MDHEN, CDR2 SYDVKM, per germline. The V segment lost 4 bases and the J segment 7 bases; nucleotides outside the gene matches: 15. This CDR3 has 16 amino acids. CDR3 nucleotides: TGTGCCAGCAGTTCTCCACAGGGGGTGGGTCATAAAGAGCAGTACTTC. Translation gives CASSSPQGVGHKEQYF.